Given below is one T cell receptor beta chain in context. V dropped 6 bases and J dropped 3 bases, with 11 bases sitting between them. CDR3 length: 13 amino acids. Germline V gene lookup returns CDR1 MNHNY and CDR2 SVGAGI (reference sequence). This entry is derived from a study of cytomegalovirus exposure and HLA in healthy donors. Sequencing used immunoSEQ multiplex PCR; TCRdb keeps in-frame clones, though not all of them. The sample records about 160,000 clones, about four fifths being singletons. The receptor was derived from a man younger than 40 in good health and CMV-seropositive. The chain joins TRBV6-6 to TRBJ1-1; no reliable D call. Sequences were obtained from PBMCs. The CDR3 DNA reads TGTGCCAGCAGCGTCGACATATACACTGAAGCTTTCTTT. Its translation: CASSVDIYTEAFF.